The T cell receptor beta chain described here comes from a study of identical twins. This clonotype turned up a few times. After template switching added a universal primer site, the resulting cDNA carried unique molecular identifiers. TCRdb re-called the 5' RACE reads through MiXCR, storing one row per CDR3 protein. The data contain roughly 570,000 distinct CDR3 sequences, roughly 9.5% of them singletons. Healthy Caucasians were all of the donors. CDR3 length: 12 amino acids. V was clipped by 5 bases and J by 6 bases, with 10 bases between them. Per the germline V gene, CDR1 is SGHVS and CDR2 is FQNEAQ. These sequences were also reported in another study, on yellow fever vaccine responses in identical twins. That source notes: Vaccine T cell responses of twins reportedly seemed partly convergent and partly personalized.

Sample: PBMCs. This sequence was found in a woman aged 18 to 35 in good health. The rearrangement joins TRBV7-8 to TRBJ1-1; no firm D call. The CDR3 is CASSPGLSEAFF. CDR3 coding DNA: TGTGCCAGCAGCCCCGGGTTATCTGAAGCTTTCTTT.